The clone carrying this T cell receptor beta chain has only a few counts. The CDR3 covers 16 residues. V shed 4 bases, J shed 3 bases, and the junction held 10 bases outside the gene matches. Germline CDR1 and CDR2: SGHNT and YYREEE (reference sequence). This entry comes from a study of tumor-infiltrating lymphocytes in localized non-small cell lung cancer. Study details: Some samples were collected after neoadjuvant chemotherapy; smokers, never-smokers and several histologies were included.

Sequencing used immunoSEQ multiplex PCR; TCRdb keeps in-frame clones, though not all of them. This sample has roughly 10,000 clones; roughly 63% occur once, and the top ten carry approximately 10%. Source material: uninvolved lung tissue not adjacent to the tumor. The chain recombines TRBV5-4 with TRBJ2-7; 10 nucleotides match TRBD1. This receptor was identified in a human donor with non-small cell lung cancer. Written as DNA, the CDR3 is TGTGCCAGCAGCCCCGGGACAGGGACAGGGGTCTACGAGCAGTACTTC. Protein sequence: CASSPGTGTGVYEQYF.